This T cell receptor beta chain was sequenced during a study of blood T cell repertoires in COVID-19. TCRdb's copy holds only in-frame clones and misses some; the assay was immunoSEQ multiplex PCR. The sample records just under 95,000 clones, about four fifths being singletons. Germline CDR1 and CDR2: MGHDK and SYGVNS. The V and J ends lost 8 bases and 3 bases respectively, with 20 bases between them. The CDR3 has 15 amino acids. What was sequenced was peripheral blood. This sequence joins TRBV25-1 and TRBJ2-7; the D gene is possibly TRBD2 (6 bases). The source is a human donor in a cohort sampled during active COVID-19. CDR3 sequence reads: CASGRGTDKNYEQYF. The DNA for the CDR3 is TGTGCCAGCGGACGCGGGACGGATAAAAACTACGAGCAGTACTTC.